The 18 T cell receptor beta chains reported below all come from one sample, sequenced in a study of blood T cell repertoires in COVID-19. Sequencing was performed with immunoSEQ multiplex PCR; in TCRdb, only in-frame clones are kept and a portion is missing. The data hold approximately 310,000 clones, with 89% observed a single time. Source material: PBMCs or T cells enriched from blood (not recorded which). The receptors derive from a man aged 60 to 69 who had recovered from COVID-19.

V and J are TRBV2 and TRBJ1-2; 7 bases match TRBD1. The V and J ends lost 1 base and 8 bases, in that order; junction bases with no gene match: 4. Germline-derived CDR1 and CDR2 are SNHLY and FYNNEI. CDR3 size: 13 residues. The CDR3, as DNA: TGTGCCAGCAGTGAAGAGGGACAGAGAGGCTACACCTTC. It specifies CASSEEGQRGYTF.

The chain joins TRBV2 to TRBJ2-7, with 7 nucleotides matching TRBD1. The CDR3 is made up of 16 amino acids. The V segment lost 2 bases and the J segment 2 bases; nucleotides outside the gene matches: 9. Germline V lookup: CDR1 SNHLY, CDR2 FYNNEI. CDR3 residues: CASSEKIGTATYEQYF. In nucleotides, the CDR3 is TGTGCCAGCAGTGAAAAAATCGGGACAGCTACCTACGAGCAGTACTTC.

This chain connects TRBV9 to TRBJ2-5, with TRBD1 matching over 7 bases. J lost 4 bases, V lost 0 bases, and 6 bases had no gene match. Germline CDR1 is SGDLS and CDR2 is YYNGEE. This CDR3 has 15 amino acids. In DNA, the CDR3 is TGTGCCAGCAGCGTAGATGTCAGGGGGTTAGAGACCCAGTACTTC. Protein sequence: CASSVDVRGLETQYF. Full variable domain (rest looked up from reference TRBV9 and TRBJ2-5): DSGVTQTPKHLITATGQRVTLRCSPRSGDLSVYWYQQSLDQGLQFLIQYYNGEERAKGNILERFSAQQFPDLHSELNLSSLELGDSALYFCASSVDVRGLETQYFGPGTRLLVL.

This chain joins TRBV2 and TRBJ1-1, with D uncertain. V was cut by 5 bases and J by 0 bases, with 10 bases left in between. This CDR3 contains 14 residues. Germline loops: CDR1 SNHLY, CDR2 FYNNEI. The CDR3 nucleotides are TGTGCCAGCAGTCAACAACGCATGAACACTGAAGCTTTCTTT. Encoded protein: CASSQQRMNTEAFF.

In DNA, the CDR3 is TGTGCCAGTCAGTCCGTCGCAGGGTCCTACAATGAGCAGTTCTTC. It encodes CASQSVAGSYNEQFF. The chain employs TRBV19 and TRBJ2-1; maybe TRBD1 (5 bases). V was trimmed by 8 bases and J by 1 base, leaving 15 bases between them. Looked up from germline, CDR1 is LNHDA and CDR2 is SQIVND (reference sequence). The CDR3 is 15 amino acids.

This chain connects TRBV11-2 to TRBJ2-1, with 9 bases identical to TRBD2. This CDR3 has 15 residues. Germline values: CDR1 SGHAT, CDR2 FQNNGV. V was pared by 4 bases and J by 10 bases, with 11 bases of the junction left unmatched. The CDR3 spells CASSSAAGGQQEQFF. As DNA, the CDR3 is TGTGCCAGCAGCTCGGCGGCGGGAGGGCAACAGGAGCAGTTCTTC.

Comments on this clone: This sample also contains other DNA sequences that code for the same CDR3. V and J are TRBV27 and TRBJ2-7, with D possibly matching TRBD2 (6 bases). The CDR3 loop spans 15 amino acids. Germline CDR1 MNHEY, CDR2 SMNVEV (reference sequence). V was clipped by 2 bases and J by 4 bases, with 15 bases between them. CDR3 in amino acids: CASSLLGGGRYEQYF. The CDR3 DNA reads TGTGCCAGCAGTTTACTGGGCGGAGGGCGGTACGAGCAGTACTTC.

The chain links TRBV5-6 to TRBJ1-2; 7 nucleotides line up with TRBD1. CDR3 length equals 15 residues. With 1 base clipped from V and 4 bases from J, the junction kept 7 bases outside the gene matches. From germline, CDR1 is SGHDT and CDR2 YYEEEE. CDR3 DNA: TGTGCCAGCAGCTTGTTGTTTTCAGGGGGCTATGGCTACACCTTC. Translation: CASSLLFSGGYGYTF.

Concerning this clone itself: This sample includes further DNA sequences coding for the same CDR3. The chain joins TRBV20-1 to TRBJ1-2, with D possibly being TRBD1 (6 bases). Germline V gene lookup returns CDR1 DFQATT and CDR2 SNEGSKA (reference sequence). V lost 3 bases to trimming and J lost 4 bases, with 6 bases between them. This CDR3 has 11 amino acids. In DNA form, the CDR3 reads TGCAGTGCTAGGGGGGCCTATGGCTACACCTTC. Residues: CSARGAYGYTF.

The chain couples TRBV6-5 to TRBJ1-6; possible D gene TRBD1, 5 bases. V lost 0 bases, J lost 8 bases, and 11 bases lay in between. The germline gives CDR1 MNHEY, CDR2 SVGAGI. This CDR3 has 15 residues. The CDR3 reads CASSYSARVYSPLHF. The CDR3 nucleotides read TGTGCCAGCAGTTACTCGGCCAGGGTGTATTCACCCCTCCACTTT.

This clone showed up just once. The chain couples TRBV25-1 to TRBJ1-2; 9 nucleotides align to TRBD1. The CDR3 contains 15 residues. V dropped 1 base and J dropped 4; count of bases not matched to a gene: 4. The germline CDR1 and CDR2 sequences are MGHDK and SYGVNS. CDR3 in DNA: TGTGCCAGCAGTGAATTTACAGGGGGCACCTATGGCTACACCTTC. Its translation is CASSEFTGGTYGYTF.

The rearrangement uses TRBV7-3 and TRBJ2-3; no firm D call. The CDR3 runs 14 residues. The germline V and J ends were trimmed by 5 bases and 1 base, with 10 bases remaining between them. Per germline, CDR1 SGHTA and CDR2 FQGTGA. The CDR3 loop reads CASSPQSGTDTQYF. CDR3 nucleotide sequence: TGTGCCAGCAGCCCCCAGTCTGGCACAGATACGCAGTATTTT.

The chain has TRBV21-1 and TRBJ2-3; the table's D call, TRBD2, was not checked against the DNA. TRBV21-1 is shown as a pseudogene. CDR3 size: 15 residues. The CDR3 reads CASIRAGEVPDTQYF. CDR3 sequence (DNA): TGTGCCAGCATCCGAGCGGGAGAAGTGCCAGATACGCAGTATTTT.

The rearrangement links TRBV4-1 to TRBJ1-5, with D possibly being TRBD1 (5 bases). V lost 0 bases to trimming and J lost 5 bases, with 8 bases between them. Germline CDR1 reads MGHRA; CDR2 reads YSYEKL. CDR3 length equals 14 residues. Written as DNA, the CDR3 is TGCGCCAGCAGCCAAGACAGGGTGCATCAGCCCCAGCATTTT. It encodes CASSQDRVHQPQHF.

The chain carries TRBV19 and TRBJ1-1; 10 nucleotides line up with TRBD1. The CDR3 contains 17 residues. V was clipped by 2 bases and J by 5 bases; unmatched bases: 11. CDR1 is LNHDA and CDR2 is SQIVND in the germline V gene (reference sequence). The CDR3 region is CASSILRQGARDTEAFF. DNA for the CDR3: TGTGCCAGTAGTATACTGAGACAGGGGGCTCGTGATACTGAAGCTTTCTTT.

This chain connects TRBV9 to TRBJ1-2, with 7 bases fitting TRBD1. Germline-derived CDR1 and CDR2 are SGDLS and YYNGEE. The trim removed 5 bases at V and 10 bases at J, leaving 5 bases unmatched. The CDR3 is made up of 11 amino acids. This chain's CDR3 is CASSSRGVYTF. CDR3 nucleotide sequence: TGTGCCAGCAGTTCCAGGGGGGTCTACACCTTC.

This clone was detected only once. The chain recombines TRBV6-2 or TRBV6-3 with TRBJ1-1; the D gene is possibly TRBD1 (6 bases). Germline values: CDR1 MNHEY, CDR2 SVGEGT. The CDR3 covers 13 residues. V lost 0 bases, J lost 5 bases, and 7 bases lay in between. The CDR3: CASSYSRGTEAFF. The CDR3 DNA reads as TGTGCCAGCAGTTACTCCAGGGGAACTGAAGCTTTCTTT.

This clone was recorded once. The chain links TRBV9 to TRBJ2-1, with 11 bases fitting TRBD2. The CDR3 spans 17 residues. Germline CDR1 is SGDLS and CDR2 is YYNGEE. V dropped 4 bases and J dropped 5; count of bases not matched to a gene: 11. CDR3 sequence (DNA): TGTGCCAGCAGCCCCACTAGCGGGAGAGTTCCCCACAATGAGCAGTTCTTC. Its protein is CASSPTSGRVPHNEQFF.